Listed below are T cell receptor beta chains from one sample, sequenced in a study of beta chain features in type 1 diabetes. The protocol was immunoSEQ multiplex PCR, while the TCRdb copy is restricted to in-frame clones and leaves out a portion. The data show 680,000 or so clones, about 14% seen once. Sequenced sample: naive CD4+ T cells from blood. The receptors originated from a man aged 18 to 35 in good health. Each CDR3 is given with its conserved first and last residue. Fields, in order: CDR3 protein, CDR3 DNA, J gene, clone size, D gene, V gene. D genes are given only for firm matches. Some rows mark clone size as missing; the rest say once, few, many or name a class of expanded clone.

CDR3: CASSSQGRSNTEAFF
DNA: TGTGCCAGCAGCTCCCAGGGACGCTCGAACACTGAAGCTTTCTTT
J: TRBJ1-1
size: .
D: .
V: TRBV7-9

CDR3: CASLDNSETQYF
DNA: TGTGCCAGCTTAGACAATTCCGAGACCCAGTACTTC
J: TRBJ2-5
size: .
D: .
V: TRBV5-4

CDR3: CASSPQVPGMNTEAFF
DNA: TGTGCCAGCTCACCACAGGTTCCAGGGATGAACACTGAAGCTTTCTTT
J: TRBJ1-1
size: few
D: .
V: TRBV18

CDR3: CASSLNQNTGELFF
DNA: TGTGCCAGCAGCTTAAACCAGAACACCGGGGAGCTGTTTTTT
J: TRBJ2-2
size: many
D: .
V: TRBV7-9

CDR3: CASSGDGKQYF
DNA: TGTGCCAGCAGTGGAGACGGCAAGCAGTACTTC
J: TRBJ2-7
size: .
D: .
V: TRBV2

CDR3: CASSWDGLGAQYF
DNA: TGTGCCAGCAGCTGGGACGGCCTCGGGGCCCAGTACTTC
J: TRBJ2-5
size: .
D: .
V: TRBV5-4

CDR3: CAWNPAGTPYEQYF
DNA: TGTGCCTGGAACCCCGCAGGGACCCCCTACGAGCAGTACTTC
J: TRBJ2-7
size: .
D: .
V: TRBV30

CDR3: CASSSPQGRDSPLHF
DNA: TGTGCCAGCAGTTCCCCACAGGGTAGAGATTCACCCCTCCACTTT
J: TRBJ1-6
size: few
D: .
V: TRBV28

CDR3: CASSLGWADTQYF
DNA: TGTGCCAGCAGCTTAGGTTGGGCAGATACGCAGTATTTT
J: TRBJ2-3
size: .
D: .
V: TRBV7-2

CDR3: CASSRGVDEKLFF
DNA: TGTGCCAGCAGCCGGGGGGTGGATGAAAAACTGTTTTTT
J: TRBJ1-4
size: few
D: .
V: TRBV7-2

CDR3: CASPRQVNTEAFF
DNA: TGTGCCAGCCCCAGACAGGTGAACACTGAAGCTTTCTTT
J: TRBJ1-1
size: few
D: .
V: TRBV25-1

CDR3: CATLQGPSNEQFF
DNA: TGTGCCACCCTACAGGGGCCGAGTAATGAGCAGTTCTTC
J: TRBJ2-1
size: few
D: TRBD1
V: TRBV10-3

CDR3: CASSYSGQGSGYGYTF
DNA: TGTGCCAGCAGTTATTCAGGACAGGGCTCAGGCTATGGCTACACCTTC
J: TRBJ1-2
size: .
D: TRBD1
V: TRBV6-5

CDR3: CATCLTRNSYNEQFF
DNA: TGTGCCACGTGCCTCACTCGAAACTCCTACAATGAGCAGTTCTTC
J: TRBJ2-1
size: .
D: .
V: TRBV15

CDR3: CASSLRQGDYEQYF
DNA: TGTGCCAGCAGTTTAAGACAGGGAGACTACGAGCAGTACTTC
J: TRBJ2-7
size: few
D: TRBD1
V: TRBV6-5

CDR3: CASSPGESYEQYF
DNA: TGTGCCAGCTCACCGGGGGAATCCTACGAGCAGTACTTC
J: TRBJ2-7
size: .
D: .
V: TRBV18

CDR3: CAWRLGATEAFF
DNA: TGTGCCTGGAGACTGGGGGCCACTGAAGCTTTCTTT
J: TRBJ1-1
size: .
D: .
V: TRBV30

CDR3: CASSFVQGSNEQFF
DNA: TGTGCCAGCAGCTTTGTACAGGGAAGCAATGAGCAGTTCTTC
J: TRBJ2-1
size: .
D: .
V: TRBV5-4

CDR3: CASSKGGETQYF
DNA: TGTGCCAGCAGCAAAGGAGGAGAGACCCAGTACTTC
J: TRBJ2-5
size: .
D: .
V: TRBV5-5

CDR3: CASSVGTGIHTQYF
DNA: TGTGCCAGCAGCGTAGGGACAGGGATTCATACGCAGTATTTT
J: TRBJ2-3
size: .
D: TRBD1
V: TRBV9

CDR3: CASSSSETQYF
DNA: TGTGCCAGCAGCTCATCAGAGACCCAGTACTTC
J: TRBJ2-5
size: few
D: .
V: TRBV5-6

CDR3: CASSSKTSGVGLRRVEQYF
DNA: TGTGCCAGCAGCTCCAAGACTAGCGGGGTAGGCCTGAGGAGGGTCGAGCAGTACTTC
J: TRBJ2-7
size: few
D: TRBD2
V: TRBV7-2